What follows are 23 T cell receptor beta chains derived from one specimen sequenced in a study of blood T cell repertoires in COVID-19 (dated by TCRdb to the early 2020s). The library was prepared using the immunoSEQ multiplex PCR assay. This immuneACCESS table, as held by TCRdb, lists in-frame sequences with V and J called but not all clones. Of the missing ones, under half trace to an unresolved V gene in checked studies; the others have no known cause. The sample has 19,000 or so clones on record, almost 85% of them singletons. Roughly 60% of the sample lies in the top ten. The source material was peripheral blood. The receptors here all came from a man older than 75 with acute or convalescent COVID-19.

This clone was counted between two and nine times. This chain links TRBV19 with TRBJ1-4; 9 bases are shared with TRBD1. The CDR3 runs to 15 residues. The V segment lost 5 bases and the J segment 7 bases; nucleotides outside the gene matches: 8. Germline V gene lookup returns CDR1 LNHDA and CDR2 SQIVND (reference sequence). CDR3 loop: CASSSTGGSSEKLFF. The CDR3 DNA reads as TGTGCCAGTAGTTCTACAGGGGGCTCGAGTGAAAAACTGTTTTTT.

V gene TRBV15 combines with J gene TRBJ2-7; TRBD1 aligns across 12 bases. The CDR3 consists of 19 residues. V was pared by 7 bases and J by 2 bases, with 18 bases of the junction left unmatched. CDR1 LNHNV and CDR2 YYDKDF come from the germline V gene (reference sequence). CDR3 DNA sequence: TGTGCCACCACCTCTAGTGCCGGGACAGGGGGCCCCTTTCCCTACGAGCAGTACTTC. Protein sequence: CATTSSAGTGGPFPYEQYF.

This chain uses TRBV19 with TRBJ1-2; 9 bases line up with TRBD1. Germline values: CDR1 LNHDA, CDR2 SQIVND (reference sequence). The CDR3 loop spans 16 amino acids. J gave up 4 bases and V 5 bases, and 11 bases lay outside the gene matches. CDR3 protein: CASSERQGGTPYGYTF. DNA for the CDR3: TGTGCCAGTAGTGAAAGACAGGGGGGTACCCCCTATGGCTACACCTTC. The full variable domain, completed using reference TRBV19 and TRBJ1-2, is DGGITQSPKYLFRKEGQNVTLSCEQNLNHDAMYWYRQDPGQGLRLIYYSQIVNDFQKGDIAEGYSVSREKKESFPLTVTSAQKNPTAFYLCASSERQGGTPYGYTFGSGTRLTVV.

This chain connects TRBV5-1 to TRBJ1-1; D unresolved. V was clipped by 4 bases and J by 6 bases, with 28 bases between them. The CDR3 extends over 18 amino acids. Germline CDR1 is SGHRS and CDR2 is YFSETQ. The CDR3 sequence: CASSDYLRTLLRLPEAFF. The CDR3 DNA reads TGCGCCAGCAGCGACTACTTGAGGACTCTATTGAGGCTTCCTGAAGCTTTCTTT.

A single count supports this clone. The CDR3 DNA is TGTGCCAGCGCGGACAGGGACTCTGGCTACACCTTC. Amino acids: CASADRDSGYTF. This chain joins TRBV9 and TRBJ1-2; 8 nucleotides line up with TRBD1. Germline V gene lookup returns CDR1 SGDLS and CDR2 YYNGEE. The CDR3 has 12 amino acids. V dropped 7 bases and J dropped 7; count of bases not matched to a gene: 6.

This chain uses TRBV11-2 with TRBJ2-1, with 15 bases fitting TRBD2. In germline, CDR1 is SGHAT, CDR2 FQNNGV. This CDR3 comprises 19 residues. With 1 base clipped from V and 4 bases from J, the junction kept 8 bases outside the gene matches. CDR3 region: CASSLAPGLAGGLYNEQFF. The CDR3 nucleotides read TGTGCCAGCAGCTTAGCGCCGGGACTAGCGGGGGGCCTTTACAATGAGCAGTTCTTC.

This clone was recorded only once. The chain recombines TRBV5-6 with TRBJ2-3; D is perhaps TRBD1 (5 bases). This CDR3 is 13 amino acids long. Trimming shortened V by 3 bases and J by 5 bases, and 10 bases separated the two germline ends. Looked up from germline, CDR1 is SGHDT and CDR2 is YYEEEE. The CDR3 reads CASSWTSIDTQYF. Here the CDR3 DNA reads TGTGCCAGCAGCTGGACAAGTATAGATACGCAGTATTTT.

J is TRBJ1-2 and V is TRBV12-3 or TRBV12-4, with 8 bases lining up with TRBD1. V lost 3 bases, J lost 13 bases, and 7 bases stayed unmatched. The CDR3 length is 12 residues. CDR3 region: CASSLTRGHRTF. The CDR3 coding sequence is TGTGCCAGCAGTTTGACCAGGGGGCATCGCACCTTC.

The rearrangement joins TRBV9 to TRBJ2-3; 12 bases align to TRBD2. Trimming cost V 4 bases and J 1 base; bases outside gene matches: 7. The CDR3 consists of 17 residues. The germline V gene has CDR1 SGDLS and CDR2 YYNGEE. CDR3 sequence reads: CASSPRLAGAGTDTQYF. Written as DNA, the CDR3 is TGTGCCAGCAGCCCGCGACTAGCGGGGGCCGGCACAGATACGCAGTATTTT.

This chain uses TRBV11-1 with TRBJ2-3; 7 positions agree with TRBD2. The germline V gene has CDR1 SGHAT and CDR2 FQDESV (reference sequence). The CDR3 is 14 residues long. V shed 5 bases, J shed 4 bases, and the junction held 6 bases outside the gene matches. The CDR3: CASSKRGNSDTQYF. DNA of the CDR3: TGTGCCAGCAGCAAGCGGGGAAACTCAGATACGCAGTATTTT.

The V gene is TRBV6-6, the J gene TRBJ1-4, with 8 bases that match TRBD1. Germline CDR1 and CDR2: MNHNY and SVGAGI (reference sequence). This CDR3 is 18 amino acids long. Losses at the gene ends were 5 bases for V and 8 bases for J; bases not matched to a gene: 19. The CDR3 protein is CASSPIVPGQVRGEKLFF. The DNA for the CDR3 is TGTGCCAGCAGTCCCATAGTCCCGGGACAGGTCCGGGGGGAAAAACTGTTTTTT.

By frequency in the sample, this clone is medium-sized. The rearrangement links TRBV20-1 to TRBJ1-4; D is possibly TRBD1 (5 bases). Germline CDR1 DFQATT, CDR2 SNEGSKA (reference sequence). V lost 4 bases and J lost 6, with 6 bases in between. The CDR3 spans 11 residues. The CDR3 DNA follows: TGCAGTGCTAAAGGGGATGAAAAACTGTTTTTT. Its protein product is CSAKGDEKLFF.

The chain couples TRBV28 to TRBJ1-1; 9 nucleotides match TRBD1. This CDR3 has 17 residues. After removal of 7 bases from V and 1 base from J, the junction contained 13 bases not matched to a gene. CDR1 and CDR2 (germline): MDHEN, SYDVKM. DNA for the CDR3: TGTGCCAGCATGATAGGACAGGGGTCCCTCACGAACACTGAAGCTTTCTTT. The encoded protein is CASMIGQGSLTNTEAFF.

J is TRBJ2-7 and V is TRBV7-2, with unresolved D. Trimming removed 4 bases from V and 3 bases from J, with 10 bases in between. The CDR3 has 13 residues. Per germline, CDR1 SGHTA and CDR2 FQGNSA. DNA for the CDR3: TGTGCCAGCAGCTCCCGCACGGGCTACGAGCAGTACTTC. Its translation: CASSSRTGYEQYF.

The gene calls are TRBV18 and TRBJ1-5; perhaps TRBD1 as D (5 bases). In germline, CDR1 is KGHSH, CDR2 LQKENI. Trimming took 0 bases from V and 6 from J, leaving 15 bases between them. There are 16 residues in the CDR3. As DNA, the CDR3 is TGTGCCAGCTCACCACCGTTTCAGGGTAGTATTCAGCCCCAGCATTTT. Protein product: CASSPPFQGSIQPQHF.

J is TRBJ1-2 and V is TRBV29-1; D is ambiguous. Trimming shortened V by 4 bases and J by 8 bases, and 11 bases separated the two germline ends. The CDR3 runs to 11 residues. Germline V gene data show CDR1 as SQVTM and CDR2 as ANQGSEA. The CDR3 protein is CSVGGPGGYTF. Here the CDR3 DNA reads TGCAGCGTTGGCGGACCGGGGGGCTACACCTTC.

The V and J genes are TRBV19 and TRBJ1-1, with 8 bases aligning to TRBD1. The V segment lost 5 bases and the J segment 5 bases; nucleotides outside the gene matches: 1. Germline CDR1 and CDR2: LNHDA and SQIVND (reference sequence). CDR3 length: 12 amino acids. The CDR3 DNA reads TGTGCCAGTAGTCACAGGGGGACTGAAGCTTTCTTT. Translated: CASSHRGTEAFF.

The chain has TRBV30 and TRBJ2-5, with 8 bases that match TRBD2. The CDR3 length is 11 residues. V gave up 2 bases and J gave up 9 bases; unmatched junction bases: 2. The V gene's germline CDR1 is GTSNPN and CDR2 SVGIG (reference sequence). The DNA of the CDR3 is TGTGCCTGGAGTCGGCGGGGGGCCCAGTACTTC. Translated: CAWSRRGAQYF.

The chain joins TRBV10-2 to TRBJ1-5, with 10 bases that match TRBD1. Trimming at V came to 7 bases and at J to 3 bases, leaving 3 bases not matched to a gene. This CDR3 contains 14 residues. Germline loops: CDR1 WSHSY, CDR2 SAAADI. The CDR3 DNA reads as TGCGCCAGCAAAGGACAGGGGGACAATCAGCCCCAGCATTTT. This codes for CASKGQGDNQPQHF.

CDR3 in DNA: TGTGCCAGCAGCTCGGGACAGGGGAGGCTAGCTGGAAACACCATATATTTT. This codes for CASSSGQGRLAGNTIYF. The chain joins TRBV7-2 to TRBJ1-3; TRBD1 agrees at 10 bases. In germline, CDR1 is SGHTA, CDR2 FQGNSA. The junction had 8 bases not matched to a gene; V was cut back by 4 bases and J by 2 bases. This CDR3 is 17 amino acids long.

The CDR3 DNA reads TGTGCCAGCAGTTTACTAGCGGGGGTTAAAATCGGGGAGCTGTTTTTT. Protein sequence: CASSLLAGVKIGELFF. V gene TRBV28 combines with J gene TRBJ2-2, with 10 bases aligning to TRBD2. The CDR3 is made up of 16 amino acids. Germline V gene lookup returns CDR1 MDHEN and CDR2 SYDVKM. The V segment lost 2 bases and the J segment 7 bases; nucleotides outside the gene matches: 7.

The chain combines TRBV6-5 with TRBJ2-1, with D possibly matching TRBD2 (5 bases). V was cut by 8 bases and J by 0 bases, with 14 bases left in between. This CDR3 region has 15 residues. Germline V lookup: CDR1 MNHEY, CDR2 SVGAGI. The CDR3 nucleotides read TGTGCCAGCTTTATCTCGGGGAGCTCCTACAATGAGCAGTTCTTC. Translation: CASFISGSSYNEQFF.

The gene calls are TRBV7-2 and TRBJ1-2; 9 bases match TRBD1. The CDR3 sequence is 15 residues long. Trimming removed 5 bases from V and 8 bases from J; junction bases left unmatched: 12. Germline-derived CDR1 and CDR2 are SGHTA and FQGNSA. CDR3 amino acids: CASSPGTGLTGGYTF. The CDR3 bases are TGTGCCAGCAGCCCAGGGACAGGGCTGACCGGGGGCTACACCTTC. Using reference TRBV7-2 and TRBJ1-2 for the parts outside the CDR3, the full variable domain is GAGVSQSPSNKVTEKGKDVELRCDPISGHTALYWYRQSLGQGLEFLIYFQGNSAPDKSGLPSDRFSAERTGGSVSTLTIQRTQQEDSAVYLCASSPGTGLTGGYTFGSGTRLTVV.